The source of this T cell receptor (beta chain) is a study of beta chain features in type 1 diabetes. The V end lost 10 bases, the J end lost 9 bases, and 20 bases lay between the germline ends. This CDR3 is built from 13 residues. Germline V lookup: CDR1 SGHTA, CDR2 FQGNSA. Every bit of the isolated RNA underwent reverse transcription, so sequencing read expressed TCRB transcripts. The protocol was immunoSEQ multiplex PCR, while the TCRdb copy is restricted to in-frame clones and leaves out a portion. The sample lists under 350,000 clones; about 23% were seen once. Study-level results: For Type 1 diabetes patients, all four CD4+ subsets carried TCRB CDR3s that were moderately but significantly shorter.

With respect to this clone: Its target is unknown.

The receptor was derived from a woman in her 30s with type 1 diabetes. The chain is built from TRBV7-2 and TRBJ2-3; D is perhaps TRBD1 (7 bases). The sample comprised naive CD4+ T cells from blood. The CDR3 here is CATGQEGGGTQYF. The CDR3 DNA follows: TGTGCCACTGGACAGGAAGGAGGGGGCACGCAGTATTTT.